A selection of T cell receptor beta chains follows, all from one sample in a study of cytomegalovirus exposure and HLA in healthy donors. Data came from immunoSEQ multiplex PCR; TCRdb stores just in-frame clones and leaves some out. This table has approximately 100,000 clones, 76% appearing once. Sequenced input: PBMCs. Receptors originate from a woman in her thirties or forties in good health and CMV-seropositive. CDR3s include the opening cysteine and the closing phenylalanine or tryptophan. Fields, in order: V gene, D gene, J gene, clone size, CDR3 DNA, CDR3 protein. The D gene is left open where the match is weak. The size field is filled for only some rows; it gives once, few, many or a size class.

V gene: TRBV10-3; D gene: NA; J gene: TRBJ1-2; clone size: NA; CDR3 DNA: TGTGCCATCAGTGAGCATGAGGGTCAGGGCTACACCTTC; CDR3 protein: CAISEHEGQGYTF
V gene: TRBV5-1; D gene: NA; J gene: TRBJ2-3; clone size: few; CDR3 DNA: TGCGCCAGCAGCCAGGACAGAAACACAGATACGCAGTATTTT; CDR3 protein: CASSQDRNTDTQYF
V gene: TRBV5-1; D gene: NA; J gene: TRBJ2-1; clone size: NA; CDR3 DNA: TGCGCCAGCAGCATAGGACCGGGGAATGAGCAGTTCTTC; CDR3 protein: CASSIGPGNEQFF
V gene: TRBV10-3; D gene: NA; J gene: TRBJ1-4; clone size: NA; CDR3 DNA: TGTGCCATCAGTGAGTCTCGGGATGGAAAACTGTTTTTT; CDR3 protein: CAISESRDGKLFF
V gene: TRBV6-5; D gene: NA; J gene: TRBJ1-4; clone size: NA; CDR3 DNA: TGTGCCAGCAGGGGGGGGGCGGAAGAAAAACTGTTTTTT; CDR3 protein: CASRGGAEEKLFF
V gene: TRBV7-2; D gene: TRBD2; J gene: TRBJ2-2; clone size: NA; CDR3 DNA: TGTGCCAGCAGCCGGACTAGCGGGGTGAACACCGGGGAGCTGTTTTTT; CDR3 protein: CASSRTSGVNTGELFF
V gene: TRBV6-4; D gene: NA; J gene: TRBJ1-1; clone size: NA; CDR3 DNA: TGTGCCAGCAGTAAGGGGGGGCAAGGGACTGAAGCTTTCTTT; CDR3 protein: CASSKGGQGTEAFF
V gene: TRBV18; D gene: NA; J gene: TRBJ1-1; clone size: NA; CDR3 DNA: TGTGCCAGCTCACCTCGTCTCGGGGATGTGACTGAAGCTTTCTTT; CDR3 protein: CASSPRLGDVTEAFF
V gene: TRBV7-7; D gene: TRBD2; J gene: TRBJ2-3; clone size: NA; CDR3 DNA: TGTGCCAGCAGCTTAGGTAGCGGGGGGCCAGGGGATACGCAGTATTTT; CDR3 protein: CASSLGSGGPGDTQYF
V gene: TRBV6-5; D gene: NA; J gene: TRBJ1-2; clone size: NA; CDR3 DNA: TGTGCCAGCACCCAGGGAGGGACCCACTATGGCTACACCTTC; CDR3 protein: CASTQGGTHYGYTF
V gene: TRBV28; D gene: TRBD1; J gene: TRBJ1-2; clone size: few; CDR3 DNA: TGTGCCAGCAAGGGGTCGTCGGGACAGTCGTCCTCATTCTATGGCTACACCTTC; CDR3 protein: CASKGSSGQSSSFYGYTF
V gene: TRBV7-9; D gene: TRBD1; J gene: TRBJ1-1; clone size: NA; CDR3 DNA: TGTGCCAGCAGCCCGGGGACAGCGAGGACTGAAGCTTTCTTT; CDR3 protein: CASSPGTARTEAFF
V gene: TRBV9; D gene: TRBD2; J gene: TRBJ2-1; clone size: NA; CDR3 DNA: TGTGCCAGCAGCGTAGCGGGGGGTACCTACAATGAGCAGTTCTTC; CDR3 protein: CASSVAGGTYNEQFF
V gene: TRBV4-1; D gene: TRBD1; J gene: TRBJ2-5; clone size: NA; CDR3 DNA: TGCGCCAGCAGCCACCTCACACAGGGGCAAGAGACCCAGTACTTC; CDR3 protein: CASSHLTQGQETQYF
V gene: TRBV18; D gene: TRBD1; J gene: TRBJ1-1; clone size: NA; CDR3 DNA: TGTGCCAGCTCACCACGGCAGGGGGCGGGCACTGAAGCTTTCTTT; CDR3 protein: CASSPRQGAGTEAFF
V gene: TRBV27; D gene: TRBD1; J gene: TRBJ1-2; clone size: once; CDR3 DNA: TGTGCCAGCAGTTTCCAGGGGGCTACAGCTAACTATGGCTACACCTTC; CDR3 protein: CASSFQGATANYGYTF